This is a list of T cell receptor beta chains from one sample in a study of radiotherapy plus CTLA-4 blockade in lung cancer. Clones were read by immunoSEQ multiplex PCR, and TCRdb kept only the in-frame ones, dropping some. In the table there are around 56,000 clones, roughly 80% of which are singletons. The sample was peripheral blood, taken from a patient treated with radiotherapy plus ipilimumab. These receptors were taken from a human donor with non-small cell lung cancer who had a complete response to radiotherapy plus ipilimumab. The CDR3 runs from the conserved cysteine through the conserved F or W. The order of the fields is D gene, V gene, clone size, J gene, CDR3 length, CDR3 protein, CDR3 DNA. A D gene is named only where the DNA matches it firmly. Size values are once, few and many counts, or a class for expanded clones, and some rows have none.

TRBD1	TRBV15	-	TRBJ1-2	16	CATSRDLTGVRYGYTF	TGTGCCACCAGCAGAGATTTAACAGGGGTTCGCTATGGCTACACCTTC
-	TRBV6-6	-	TRBJ1-5	16	CASTPSGGGGNQPQHF	TGTGCCAGCACCCCCTCGGGGGGTGGAGGCAATCAGCCCCAGCATTTT
-	TRBV19	few	TRBJ2-5	13	CASSPTGHKAQYF	TGTGCCAGTAGTCCGACCGGACACAAGGCCCAGTACTTC
-	TRBV10-2	-	TRBJ2-3	15	CASTEVGGGGDTQYF	TGCGCCAGCACCGAGGTCGGGGGCGGGGGAGATACGCAGTATTTT
-	TRBV7-9	few	TRBJ2-5	15	CASSLAGGIFETQYF	TGTGCCAGCAGCTTAGCGGGCGGGATTTTCGAGACCCAGTACTTC
TRBD1	TRBV15	-	TRBJ2-7	14	CATSRGQGGYEQYF	TGTGCCACCAGCAGAGGACAGGGGGGCTACGAGCAGTACTTC
-	TRBV19	-	TRBJ1-3	14	CASTNRISGNTIYF	TGTGCCAGTACCAACAGGATCTCTGGAAACACCATATATTTT
TRBD1	TRBV7-9	-	TRBJ2-5	14	CASSLTGQGATQYF	TGTGCCAGCAGCTTAACTGGACAGGGAGCGACCCAGTACTTC
TRBD2	TRBV19	-	TRBJ2-5	13	CASSVGLGKTQYF	TGTGCCAGTAGTGTGGGACTAGGGAAGACCCAGTACTTC
TRBD1	TRBV5-6	-	TRBJ1-1	14	CASSPRDRGTEAFF	TGTGCCAGCAGCCCCAGGGACAGGGGCACTGAAGCTTTCTTT
-	TRBV18	-	TRBJ2-1	15	CASSPGLPKNNEQFF	TGTGCCAGCTCACCAGGGCTACCCAAGAACAATGAGCAGTTCTTC
TRBD2	TRBV9	-	TRBJ2-1	15	CASNLGRASYNEQFF	TGTGCCAGCAACTTGGGGAGGGCATCCTACAATGAGCAGTTCTTC
-	TRBV6-1	-	TRBJ1-1	13	CASSVGGGTEAFF	TGTGCCAGCAGTGTAGGGGGAGGGACTGAAGCTTTCTTT
TRBD1	TRBV5-1	-	TRBJ1-4	14	CASNRGGTNEKLFF	TGCGCCAGCAACAGGGGGGGTACTAATGAAAAACTGTTTTTT
TRBD2	TRBV11-3	-	TRBJ2-1	15	CASSLTSGRYNEQFF	TGTGCCAGCAGCTTGACTAGCGGGAGGTACAATGAGCAGTTCTTC
-	TRBV28	-	TRBJ1-5	13	CASQSGGSQPQHF	TGTGCCAGCCAAAGTGGGGGGAGTCAGCCCCAGCATTTT
TRBD1	TRBV28	-	TRBJ1-5	16	CASSSDRGQEGQPQHF	TGTGCCAGCAGTTCGGACAGGGGGCAGGAGGGTCAGCCCCAGCATTTT
TRBD1	TRBV5-6	few	TRBJ1-4	15	CASSMGQGSNEKLFF	TGTGCCAGCAGCATGGGACAGGGAAGTAATGAAAAACTGTTTTTT
TRBD2	TRBV4-1	few	TRBJ2-1	19	CASSQQGLAGVKRQNEQFF	TGCGCCAGCAGCCAGCAAGGACTAGCGGGAGTAAAGAGGCAAAATGAGCAGTTCTTC
TRBD1	TRBV5-1	few	TRBJ1-3	20	CASSLEGWGTAEPSGNTIYF	TGCGCCAGCAGCTTGGAGGGTTGGGGGACAGCCGAACCCTCTGGAAACACCATATATTTT
-	TRBV19	once	TRBJ1-1	13	CASSIDRGTEAFF	TGTGCCAGTAGTATAGACAGGGGCACTGAAGCTTTCTTT
TRBD1	TRBV25-1	few	TRBJ2-2	16	CASSALSDRGPGELFF	TGTGCCAGCAGTGCTCTTTCGGACAGGGGTCCCGGGGAGCTGTTTTTT
-	TRBV6-5	-	TRBJ2-5	15	CASSYSIRVGETQYF	TGTGCCAGCAGTTACTCGATACGGGTTGGGGAGACCCAGTACTTC
-	TRBV5-1	-	TRBJ2-3	17	CASSLESTGRGTDTQYF	TGCGCCAGCAGCTTGGAATCAACAGGTCGAGGCACAGATACGCAGTATTTT
TRBD1	TRBV18	-	TRBJ1-2	13	CASSPDRDYGYTF	TGTGCCAGCTCACCCGACAGGGACTATGGCTACACCTTC
-	TRBV13	-	TRBJ2-4	13	CASSLGVENIQYF	TGTGCCAGCAGCTTAGGCGTCGAAAACATTCAGTACTTC
TRBD1	TRBV7-2	-	TRBJ1-5	13	CASRGTANQPQHF	TGTGCCAGCAGGGGGACAGCTAATCAGCCCCAGCATTTT
TRBD1	TRBV5-1	-	TRBJ1-1	16	CASSYSGGRGYTEAFF	TGCGCCAGCAGCTACTCAGGGGGCAGAGGGTACACTGAAGCTTTCTTT
TRBD1	TRBV2	-	TRBJ2-3	14	CASSPQGATDTQYF	TGTGCCAGCAGCCCACAGGGGGCTACAGATACGCAGTATTTT
-	TRBV28	-	TRBJ2-4	15	CASSPIKTGKNIQYF	TGTGCCAGCAGCCCGATAAAAACAGGCAAAAACATTCAGTACTTC
-	TRBV9	-	TRBJ2-5	16	CASSVANGVGGETQYF	TGTGCCAGCAGCGTAGCTAATGGTGTTGGGGGGGAGACCCAGTACTTC
-	TRBV7-2	-	TRBJ1-5	15	CASSLTVGGNQPQHF	TGTGCCAGCAGCCTGACAGTGGGGGGAAATCAGCCCCAGCATTTT
TRBD2	TRBV15	few	TRBJ2-1	15	CATSRGTSGNVEQFF	TGTGCCACCAGCAGAGGGACTAGCGGGAATGTAGAGCAGTTCTTC
TRBD1	TRBV9	once	TRBJ1-3	15	CASSVGQSSGNTIYF	TGTGCCAGCAGCGTGGGACAGAGCTCTGGAAACACCATATATTTT
-	TRBV6-6	-	TRBJ1-5	15	CASSSAGFSNQPQHF	TGTGCCAGCAGTTCTGCAGGGTTCAGCAATCAGCCCCAGCATTTT
-	TRBV10-1	few	TRBJ1-3	18	CASSHGPGGANSGNTIYF	TGCGCCAGCAGCCACGGACCCGGCGGGGCCAACTCTGGAAACACCATATATTTT
-	TRBV6-5	-	TRBJ2-2	12	CASSRLAGELFF	TGTGCCAGCAGCCGCCTAGCCGGGGAGCTGTTTTTT
-	TRBV5-6	-	TRBJ2-7	17	CASSFRRTDLSSYEQYF	TGTGCCAGCAGCTTTCGTAGGACAGATTTGAGCTCCTACGAGCAGTACTTC
-	TRBV7-9	-	TRBJ1-4	13	CASSVDMGEKLFF	TGTGCCAGCAGCGTGGACATGGGGGAAAAACTGTTTTTT
TRBD1	TRBV5-1	-	TRBJ2-3	15	CASSFGDREADTQYF	TGCGCCAGCAGCTTCGGGGACAGGGAAGCAGATACGCAGTATTTT
-	TRBV7-8	-	TRBJ1-6	14	CASSPRGTRSPLHF	TGTGCCAGCAGCCCGCGGGGGACGAGGTCACCCCTCCACTTT
TRBD1	TRBV10-3	few	TRBJ2-1	12	CASRDRNNEQFF	TGTGCCTCCCGGGACAGGAACAATGAGCAGTTCTTC
-	TRBV2	-	TRBJ2-1	11	CASSNSNEQFF	TGTGCCAGCAGTAACAGCAATGAGCAGTTCTTC
TRBD1	TRBV5-1	-	TRBJ2-3	15	CASSVTGAPEDTQYF	TGCGCCAGCAGCGTGACAGGGGCCCCCGAAGATACGCAGTATTTT